This T cell receptor (beta chain) was sequenced in a study of T cell responses to AZD1222 COVID-19 vaccine. The germline V gene encodes CDR1 SGHTA and CDR2 FQGNSA. V was clipped by 1 base and J by 4 bases, with 7 bases between them. This CDR3 comprises 13 residues. Clones were sequenced by immunoSEQ multiplex PCR, and TCRdb holds only the in-frame ones, with some missing. Of roughly 98,000 clones listed, approximately 90% are singletons. The J gene is TRBJ1-2, the V gene TRBV7-2, with a possible D match to TRBD1 (5 bases). This sample comprised peripheral blood, obtained on day 0 of AZD1222 vaccination. This receptor was taken from an adult in good health. The CDR3 loop is CASSLEGTYGYTF. The CDR3 nucleotides are TGTGCCAGCAGCTTAGAGGGGACCTATGGCTACACCTTC.